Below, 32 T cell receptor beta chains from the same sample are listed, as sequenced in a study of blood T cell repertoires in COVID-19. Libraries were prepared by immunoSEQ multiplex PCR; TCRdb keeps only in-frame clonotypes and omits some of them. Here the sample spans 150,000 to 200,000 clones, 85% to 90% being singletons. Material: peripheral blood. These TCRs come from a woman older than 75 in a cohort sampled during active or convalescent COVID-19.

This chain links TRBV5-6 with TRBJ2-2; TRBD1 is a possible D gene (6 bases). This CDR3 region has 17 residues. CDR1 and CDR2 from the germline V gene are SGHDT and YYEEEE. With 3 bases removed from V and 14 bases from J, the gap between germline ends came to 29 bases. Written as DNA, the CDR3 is TGTGCCAGCAGCTGGCGTCTGATCAGGGGAGATACCGGTGATCTGTTTTTT. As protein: CASSWRLIRGDTGDLFF.

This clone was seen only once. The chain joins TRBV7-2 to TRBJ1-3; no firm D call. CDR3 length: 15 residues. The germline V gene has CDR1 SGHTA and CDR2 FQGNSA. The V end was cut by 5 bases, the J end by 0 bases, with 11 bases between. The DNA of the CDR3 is TGTGCCAGCAGCCCCCAGCCGGGCTCTGGAAACACCATATATTTT. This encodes CASSPQPGSGNTIYF.

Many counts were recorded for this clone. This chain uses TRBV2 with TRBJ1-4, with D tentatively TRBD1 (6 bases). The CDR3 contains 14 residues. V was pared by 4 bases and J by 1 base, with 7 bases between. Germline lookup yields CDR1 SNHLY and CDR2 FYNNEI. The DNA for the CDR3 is TGTGCCAGCAGTGCCAGGGGAACTAATGAAAAACTGTTTTTT. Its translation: CASSARGTNEKLFF.

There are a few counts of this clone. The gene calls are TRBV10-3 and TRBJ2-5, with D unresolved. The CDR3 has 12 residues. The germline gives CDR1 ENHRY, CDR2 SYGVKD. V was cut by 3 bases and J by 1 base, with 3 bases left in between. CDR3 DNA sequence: TGTGCCATCAGTGACGTCCAAGAGACCCAGTACTTC. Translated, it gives CAISDVQETQYF.

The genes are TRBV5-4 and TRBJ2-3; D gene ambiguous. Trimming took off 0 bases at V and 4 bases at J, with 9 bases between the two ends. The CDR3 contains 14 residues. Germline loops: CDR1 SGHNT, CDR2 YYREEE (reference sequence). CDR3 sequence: CASSLAARPDTQYF. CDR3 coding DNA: TGTGCCAGCAGCTTGGCCGCTAGACCAGATACGCAGTATTTT. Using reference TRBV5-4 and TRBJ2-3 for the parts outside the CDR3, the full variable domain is ETGVTQSPTHLIKTRGQQVTLRCSSQSGHNTVSWYQQALGQGPQFIFQYYREEENGRGNFPPRFSGLQFPNYSSELNVNALELDDSALYLCASSLAARPDTQYFGPGTRLTVL.

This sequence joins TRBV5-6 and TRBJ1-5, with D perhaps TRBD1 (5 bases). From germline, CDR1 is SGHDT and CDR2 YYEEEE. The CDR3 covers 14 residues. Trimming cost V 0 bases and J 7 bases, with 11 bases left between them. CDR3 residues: CASSLARARQPQHF. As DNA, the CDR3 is TGTGCCAGCAGCTTGGCCAGGGCTAGGCAGCCCCAGCATTTT.

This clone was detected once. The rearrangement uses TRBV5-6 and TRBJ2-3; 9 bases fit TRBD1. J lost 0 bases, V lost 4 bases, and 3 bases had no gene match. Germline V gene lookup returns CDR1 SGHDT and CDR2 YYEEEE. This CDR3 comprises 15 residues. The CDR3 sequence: CASSKTGGSTDTQYF. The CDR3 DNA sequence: TGTGCCAGCAGCAAGACAGGGGGTAGCACAGATACGCAGTATTTT.

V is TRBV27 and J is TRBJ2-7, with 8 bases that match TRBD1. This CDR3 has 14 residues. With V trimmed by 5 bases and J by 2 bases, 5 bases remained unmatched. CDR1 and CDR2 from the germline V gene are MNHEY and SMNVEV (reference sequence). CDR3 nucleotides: TGTGCCAGCAGTAGATCGGACAGGGCCTACGAGCAGTACGTC. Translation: CASSRSDRAYEQYV.

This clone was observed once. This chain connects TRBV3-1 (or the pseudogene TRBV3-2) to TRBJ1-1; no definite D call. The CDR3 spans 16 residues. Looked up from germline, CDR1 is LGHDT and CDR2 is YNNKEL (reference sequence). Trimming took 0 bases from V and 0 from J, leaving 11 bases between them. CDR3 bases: TGTGCCAGCAGCCAAGATACAGTACGTCTGAACACTGAAGCTTTCTTT. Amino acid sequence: CASSQDTVRLNTEAFF.

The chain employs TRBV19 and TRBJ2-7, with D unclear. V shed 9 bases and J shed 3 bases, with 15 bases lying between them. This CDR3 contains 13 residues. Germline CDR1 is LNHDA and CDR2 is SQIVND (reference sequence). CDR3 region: CASAESVFYEQYV. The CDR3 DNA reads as TGTGCCAGCGCGGAAAGCGTTTTCTACGAGCAGTACGTC.

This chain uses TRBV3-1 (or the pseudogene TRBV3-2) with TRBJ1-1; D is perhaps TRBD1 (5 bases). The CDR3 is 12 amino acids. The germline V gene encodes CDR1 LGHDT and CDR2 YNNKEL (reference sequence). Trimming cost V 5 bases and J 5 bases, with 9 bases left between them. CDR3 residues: CASSKQGTEAFF. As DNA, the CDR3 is TGTGCCAGCAGCAAGCAGGGTACTGAAGCTTTCTTT.

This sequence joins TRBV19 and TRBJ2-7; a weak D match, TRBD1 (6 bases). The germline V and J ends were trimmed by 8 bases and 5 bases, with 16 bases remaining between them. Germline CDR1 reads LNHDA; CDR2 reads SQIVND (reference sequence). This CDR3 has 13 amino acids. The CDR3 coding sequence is TGTGCCAGTCGTAGCAGCCCAGGGGACGAGCAGTACTTC. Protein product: CASRSSPGDEQYF.

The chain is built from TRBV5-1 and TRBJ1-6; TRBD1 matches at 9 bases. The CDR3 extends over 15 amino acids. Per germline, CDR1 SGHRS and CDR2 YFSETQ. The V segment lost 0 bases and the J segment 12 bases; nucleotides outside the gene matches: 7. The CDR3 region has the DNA TGCGCCAGCAGCTTGGAGGGACAGGGCTTCGGACCCCTCCACTTT. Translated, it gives CASSLEGQGFGPLHF.

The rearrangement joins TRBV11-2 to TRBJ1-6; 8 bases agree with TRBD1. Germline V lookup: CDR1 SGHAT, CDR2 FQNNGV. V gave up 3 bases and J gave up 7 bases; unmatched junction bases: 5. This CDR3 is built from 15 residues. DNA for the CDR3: TGTGCCAGCAGCTTGGGACAGGCAGGCAATTCACCCCTCCACTTT. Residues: CASSLGQAGNSPLHF.

As DNA, the CDR3 is TGTGCCAGCAGACAGCCGGGACAGATTAATTCACCCCTCCACTTT. Its protein is CASRQPGQINSPLHF. This chain connects TRBV7-8 to TRBJ1-6, with TRBD1 matching over 7 bases. Germline CDR1 and CDR2: SGHVS and FQNEAQ. J lost 6 bases, V lost 6 bases, and 8 bases had no gene match. The CDR3 contains 15 residues.

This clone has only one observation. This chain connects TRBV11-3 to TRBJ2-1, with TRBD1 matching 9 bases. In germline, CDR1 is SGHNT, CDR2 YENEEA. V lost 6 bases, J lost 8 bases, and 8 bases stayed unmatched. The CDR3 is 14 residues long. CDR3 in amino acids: CASRGGTGKDEQFF. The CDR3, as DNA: TGTGCCAGCAGAGGGGGGACAGGGAAGGATGAGCAGTTCTTC. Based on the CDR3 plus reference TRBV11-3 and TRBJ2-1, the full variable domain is EAGVVQSPRYKIIEKKQPVAFWCNPISGHNTLYWYLQNLGQGPELLIRYENEEAVDDSQLPKDRFSAERLKGVDSTLKIQPAELGDSAVYLCASRGGTGKDEQFFGPGTRLTVL.

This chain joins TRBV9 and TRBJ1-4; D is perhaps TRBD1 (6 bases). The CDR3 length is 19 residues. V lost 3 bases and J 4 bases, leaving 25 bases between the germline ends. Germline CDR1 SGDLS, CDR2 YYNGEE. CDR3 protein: CASSGLTGREEPGNEKLFF. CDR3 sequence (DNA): TGTGCCAGCAGCGGGTTAACAGGGCGCGAAGAGCCGGGTAATGAAAAACTGTTTTTT. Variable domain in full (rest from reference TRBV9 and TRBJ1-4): DSGVTQTPKHLITATGQRVTLRCSPRSGDLSVYWYQQSLDQGLQFLIQYYNGEERAKGNILERFSAQQFPDLHSELNLSSLELGDSALYFCASSGLTGREEPGNEKLFFGSGTQLSVL.

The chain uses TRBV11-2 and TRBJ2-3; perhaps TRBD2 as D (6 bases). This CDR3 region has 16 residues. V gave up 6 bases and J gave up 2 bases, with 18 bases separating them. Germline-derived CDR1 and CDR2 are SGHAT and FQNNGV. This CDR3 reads CASRSWATRTTDTQYF. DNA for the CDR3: TGTGCCAGCAGGAGTTGGGCGACTAGGACCACAGATACGCAGTATTTT.

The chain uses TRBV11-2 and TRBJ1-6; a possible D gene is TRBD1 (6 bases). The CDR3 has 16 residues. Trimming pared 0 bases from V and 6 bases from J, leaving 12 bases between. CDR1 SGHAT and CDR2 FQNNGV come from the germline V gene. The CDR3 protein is CASSLDRGGLNSPLHF. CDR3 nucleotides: TGTGCCAGCAGCTTAGATAGAGGGGGTCTTAATTCACCCCTCCACTTT.

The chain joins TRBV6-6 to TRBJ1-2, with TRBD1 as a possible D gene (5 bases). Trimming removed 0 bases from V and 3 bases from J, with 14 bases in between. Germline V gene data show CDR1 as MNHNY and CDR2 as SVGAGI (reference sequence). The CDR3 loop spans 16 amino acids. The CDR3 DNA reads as TGTGCCAGCAGTTACTCCGAGGACATGGTATACTATGGCTACACCTTC. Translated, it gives CASSYSEDMVYYGYTF.

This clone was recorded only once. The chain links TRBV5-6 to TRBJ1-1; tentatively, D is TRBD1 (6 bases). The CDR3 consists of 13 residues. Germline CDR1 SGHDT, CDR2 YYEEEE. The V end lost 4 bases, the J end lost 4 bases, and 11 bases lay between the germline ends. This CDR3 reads CASSTGSLTEAFF. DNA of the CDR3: TGTGCCAGCAGCACAGGGAGCCTCACTGAAGCTTTCTTT.

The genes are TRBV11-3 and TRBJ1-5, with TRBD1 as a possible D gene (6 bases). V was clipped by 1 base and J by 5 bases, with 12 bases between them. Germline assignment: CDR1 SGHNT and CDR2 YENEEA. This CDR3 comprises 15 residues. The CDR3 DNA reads TGTGCCAGCAGCTTAGCGGACAGCCAGGATCAGCCCCAGCATTTT. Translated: CASSLADSQDQPQHF. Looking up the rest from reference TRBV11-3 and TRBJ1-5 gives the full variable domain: EAGVVQSPRYKIIEKKQPVAFWCNPISGHNTLYWYLQNLGQGPELLIRYENEEAVDDSQLPKDRFSAERLKGVDSTLKIQPAELGDSAVYLCASSLADSQDQPQHFGDGTRLSIL.

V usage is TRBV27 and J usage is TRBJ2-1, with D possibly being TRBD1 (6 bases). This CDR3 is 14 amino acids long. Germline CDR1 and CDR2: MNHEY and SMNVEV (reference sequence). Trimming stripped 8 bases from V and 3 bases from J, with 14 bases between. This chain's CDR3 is CASGNRDNYNEQFF. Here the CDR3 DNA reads TGTGCCAGCGGTAACAGGGATAACTACAATGAGCAGTTCTTC.

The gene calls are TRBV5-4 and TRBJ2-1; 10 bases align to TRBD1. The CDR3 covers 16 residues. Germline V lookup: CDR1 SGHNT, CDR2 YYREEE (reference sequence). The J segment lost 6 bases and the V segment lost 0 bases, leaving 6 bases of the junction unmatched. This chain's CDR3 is CASSLVLGQGSNEQFF. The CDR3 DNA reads TGTGCCAGCAGCTTGGTGCTGGGACAGGGGAGCAATGAGCAGTTCTTC. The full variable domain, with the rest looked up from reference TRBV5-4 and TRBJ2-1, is ETGVTQSPTHLIKTRGQQVTLRCSSQSGHNTVSWYQQALGQGPQFIFQYYREEENGRGNFPPRFSGLQFPNYSSELNVNALELDDSALYLCASSLVLGQGSNEQFFGPGTRLTVL.

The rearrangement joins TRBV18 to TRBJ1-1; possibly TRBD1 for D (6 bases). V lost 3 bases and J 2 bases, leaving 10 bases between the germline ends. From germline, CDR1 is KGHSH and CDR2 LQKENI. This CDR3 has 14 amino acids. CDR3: CASSPTGINTEAFF. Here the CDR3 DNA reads TGTGCCAGCTCACCGACAGGTATAAACACTGAAGCTTTCTTT.

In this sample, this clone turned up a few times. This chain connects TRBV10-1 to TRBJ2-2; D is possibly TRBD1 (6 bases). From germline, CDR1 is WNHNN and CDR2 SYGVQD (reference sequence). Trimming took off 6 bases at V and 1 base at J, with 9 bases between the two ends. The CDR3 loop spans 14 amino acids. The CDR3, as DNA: TGCGCCAGCAGAGGGGACAAGAACACCGGGGAGCTGTTTTTT. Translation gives CASRGDKNTGELFF.

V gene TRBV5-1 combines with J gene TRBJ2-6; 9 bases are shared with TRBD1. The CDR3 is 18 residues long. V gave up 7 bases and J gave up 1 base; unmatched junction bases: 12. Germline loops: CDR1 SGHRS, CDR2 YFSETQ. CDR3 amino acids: CASGITGGALSGANVLTF. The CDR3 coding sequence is TGCGCCAGCGGTATTACAGGGGGCGCCCTGTCTGGGGCCAACGTCCTGACTTTC. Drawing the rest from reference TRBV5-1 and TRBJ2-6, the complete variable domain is KAGVTQTPRYLIKTRGQQVTLSCSPISGHRSVSWYQQTPGQGLQFLFEYFSETQRNKGNFPGRFSGRQFSNSRSEMNVSTLELGDSALYLCASGITGGALSGANVLTFGAGSRLTVL.

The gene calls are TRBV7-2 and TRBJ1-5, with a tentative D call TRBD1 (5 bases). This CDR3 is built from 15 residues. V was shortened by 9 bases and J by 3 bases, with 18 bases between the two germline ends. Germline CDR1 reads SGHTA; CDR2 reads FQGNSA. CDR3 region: CASSPDREYNQPQHF. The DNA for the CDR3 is TGTGCCAGTTCACCCGACAGAGAGTACAATCAGCCCCAGCATTTT. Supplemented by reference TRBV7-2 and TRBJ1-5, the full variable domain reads GAGVSQSPSNKVTEKGKDVELRCDPISGHTALYWYRQSLGQGLEFLIYFQGNSAPDKSGLPSDRFSAERTGGSVSTLTIQRTQQEDSAVYLCASSPDREYNQPQHFGDGTRLSIL.

This chain's CDR3 is CSANRGLNEKLFF. In nucleotides, the CDR3 is TGCAGCGCGAACAGGGGGCTCAATGAAAAACTGTTTTTT. This chain joins TRBV29-1 and TRBJ1-4; 9 nucleotides match TRBD1. The CDR3 runs 13 residues. Per germline, CDR1 SQVTM and CDR2 ANQGSEA. Losses at the gene ends were 7 bases for V and 5 bases for J; bases not matched to a gene: 5.

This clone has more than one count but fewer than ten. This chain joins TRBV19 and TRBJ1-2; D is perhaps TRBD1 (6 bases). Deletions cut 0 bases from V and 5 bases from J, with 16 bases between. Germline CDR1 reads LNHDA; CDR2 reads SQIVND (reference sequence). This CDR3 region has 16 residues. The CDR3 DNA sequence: TGTGCCAGTAGTATAGATCTGCCAGGGGCCAAGTATGGCTACACCTTC. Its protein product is CASSIDLPGAKYGYTF.

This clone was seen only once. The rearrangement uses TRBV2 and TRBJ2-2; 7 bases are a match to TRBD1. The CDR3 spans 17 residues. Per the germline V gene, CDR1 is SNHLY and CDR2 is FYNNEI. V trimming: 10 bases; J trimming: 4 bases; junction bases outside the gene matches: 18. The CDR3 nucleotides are TGTGCCATCCCTGCCGAGGGGGCGGTGGTTGGCACCGGGGAGCTGTTTTTT. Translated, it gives CAIPAEGAVVGTGELFF.

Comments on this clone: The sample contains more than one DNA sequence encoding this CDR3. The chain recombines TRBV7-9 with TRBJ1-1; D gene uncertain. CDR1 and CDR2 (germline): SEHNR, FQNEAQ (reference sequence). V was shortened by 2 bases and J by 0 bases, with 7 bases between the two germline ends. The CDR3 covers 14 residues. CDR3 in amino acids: CASSLSRLNTEAFF. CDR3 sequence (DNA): TGTGCCAGCAGCTTATCACGGTTGAACACTGAAGCTTTCTTT.